This T cell receptor (beta chain) is from a study of cytomegalovirus exposure and HLA in healthy donors (TCRdb year 2017). Context from the whole study: An earlier analysis of approximately 600 of the donors reported approximately 290 Gb of sequence data and 120 million or so unique TCR beta sequences from 190 million or so T cells. An earlier analysis of approximately 630 of the donors applied high-throughput TCR beta sequencing to assess whether each TCR beta V gene segment acted as functional or pseudogenic. The study combined high-throughput TCR immunosequencing, statistical association of individual TCRs with disease status, and machine learning to predict cytomegalovirus infection status. In a later genetic analysis, genome-wide SNP genotypes for about three fifths of the roughly 670 donors were used, and that subset was treated as a discovery cohort. HLA typing included class I and class II loci at four-digit resolution. Among around 400 genotyped donors of the cohort, an average of approximately 240,000 unique TCR beta nucleotide sequences was sequenced per donor, of which about 18% were non-productive. In the later analysis, no new phenotypic data were used to find candidate immune exposures; instead, reliance was placed on TCR beta sequences and their occurrence across donors. All discovery cohort repertoires had been generated on a single sequencing platform. The study aimed to test whether cataloging public T cell receptors could reveal signatures of past pathogen exposure. Typing coverage differed by locus: A, B, C, DRB1 and DQB1 were typed in about 629-630 donors, DQA1 in roughly 500, DPA1 in 600 to 610, and DPB1 in just under 480. Among the roughly 400 genotyped donors, around 81% belonged to the genetic ancestry cluster associated with self-reported Caucasian donors. In addition to the first cohort of 666 subjects, a separate validation cohort of 130 or so different subjects was used. A later analysis re-analyzed previously published TCR beta repertoires from 650 to 800 donors and added high-resolution HLA genotyping to study TCR occurrence patterns. About 320 gigabases of sequencing data and tens of millions of unique TCR sequences were included in an early release covering around 650 HLA-typed donors. About five DR-DQ haplotypes were handled as single units for association and clustering, since linkage in the cohort was strong. Using immunosequencing, the study profiled T cell repertoires from about 620 subjects and related those repertoires to cytomegalovirus serostatus. Donor age, sex, ethnicity and CMV serostatus were compiled together with the repertoire data.

In total, approximately 690 healthy bone marrow donors made up the cohort. At the time of sampling, every cohort member was nominally healthy, though immune exposures that went unrecorded were likely present. The donor tested CMV seronegative and was one of the 352 seronegative cohort members. Each donor provided a peripheral blood sample, and peripheral blood mononuclear cells were used for TCR beta sequencing. The Qiagen DNeasy Blood Extraction Kit was used to extract genomic DNA from the blood cell samples. The paper as a whole reports these results and caveats: Compared with the roughly 710-donor mean, donors in an Asian-associated ancestry cluster had fewer N-insertions in productive TCRs, according to a later genetic analysis. An association between a missense DCLRE1C variant and V-gene and J-gene trimming of TCR beta chains was found in a later genetic analysis and replicated in an independent cohort. At a false discovery rate of 0.05, a later analysis linked 15,000 to 20,000 TCR beta sequences to specific HLA alleles. In a later analysis, most CMV-associated TCR beta chains were found to appear HLA-restricted, with HLA associations seemingly driven largely by CMV exposure. According to the authors, the approach could potentially be generalized to other disease states and immunological phenotypes. A few of the identified cytomegalovirus-associated TCR beta chains were confirmed in vitro to be specific for cytomegalovirus antigens. An earlier analysis of approximately 530 of the donors showed that most TCR beta V segments appeared in productive rearrangements either about 87% or about 30% of the time, which broadly matched IMGT annotations. The presence/absence analyses assumed that sequencing depth was roughly uniform across donors, and that assumption may not be true. According to a later analysis, TCR association rates differed among HLA loci, with DRB1 alleles showing the most associated TCRs and HLA-C alleles showing the fewest. Most TCR sequences were observed very rarely across donors, whereas some public TCRs were present in many individuals. Roughly 17 rarely observed V segments, including chromosome 9 orphons, were excluded from the earlier analysis of 550 to 700 of the donors because counts were too low. Immune exposure information for the cohort was limited to CMV serostatus. A further reported finding was that TCR beta sequences accurately predicted the HLA-A and HLA-B alleles for most subjects in the first cohort. A total of fewer than 200 TCR beta chains were listed by the study as associated with cytomegalovirus. Correlated functional status among segregating V segments might reflect linkage disequilibrium, but an unknown experimental factor could not be ruled out. Some IMGT-functional V segments, including TRBV6-2 and TRBV6-3, could not be told apart with the 87-base-pair reads, so those segments were excluded. A later analysis reported that several top co-occurrence clusters appeared linked to parvovirus B19, influenza, CMV and Epstein-Barr virus. Because some donors lacked HLA typing at each locus, the association tests relied only on the typed subset. In a later analysis, HLA-associated TCR beta chains showed more clonal expansion and lower generation probabilities than non-associated chains that were equally common. The cohort was sequenced for TCR beta chains only, and without alpha or paired-chain data the features that could be detected were limited. Cytomegalovirus status was reported to be diagnosed by the classifier with high specificity and sensitivity in both the original and validation cohorts. When HLA alleles, especially DR and DQ, strongly co-occurred, attributing TCR associations to individual alleles was difficult. A cluster of highly shared sequence variants was judged likely to be a technical artifact of the sequencing pipeline.

Its CDR3 holds 10 amino acids, cysteine through phenylalanine. Only the CDR3 DNA is retained, 30 bases long and in frame from the first base. The V and J ends are trimmed by 7 bases and 4 bases, leaving 5 bases between them. Reading the germline V gene gives CDR1 MDHEN and CDR2 SYDVKM. The library was obtained by the immunoSEQ multiplex PCR assay. For the multiplex PCR, a mixture combining 60 forward primers for TCR Vbeta segments and 13 reverse primers for TCR Jbeta segments was used. A multiplex PCR assay on genomic DNA amplified the CDR3 region of rearranged TCR beta genes. On the Illumina HiSeq System, the amplified TCR beta libraries were sequenced as 87-base-pair reads. Processing in the source paper ran as follows. In a later analysis, tens of millions of unique TCR beta chains were counted across the roughly 610 repertoires, and roughly 11 million of these chains were shared by at least two donors. To remove PCR and sequencing errors, raw reads were error-corrected and collapsed into unique sequences using a nearest-neighbor algorithm that merged closely related sequences. Alignment of CDR3 sequences to IMGT reference sequences was used to assign V, D and J gene segments. For a sequence to be retained, a match of at least six nucleotides to both a V gene segment and a J gene segment was required. Rearrangements were classified as productive when the CDR3 lacked stop codons and remained in frame with V and J, and all other rearrangements were classified as non-productive. CDR3 was defined by IMGT convention, running from the second conserved V-encoded cysteine to the conserved J-encoded phenylalanine. In an earlier analysis of around 640 of the donors, sequences lacking an unambiguous match to a single V gene segment were excluded. In an earlier analysis of 450 to 750 of the donors, a V segment was called functional when productive rearrangements were above 56.7%, and segregating when the standard deviation between donors exceeded 5%. A statistical classification framework was built to diagnose cytomegalovirus status from the catalog of TCR beta chain sequences. A later analysis assigned V and J genes by comparing TCR nucleotide sequences with IMGT/GENE-DB human TR gene sequences. Using the TCRdist pipeline, a later analysis assigned CDR3 sequences along with most-parsimonious VDJ recombination scenarios. In a later analysis, each TCR beta chain was defined by its CDR3 amino acid sequence together with its V-gene family, and reads lacking a unique V-gene family were excluded. As a way to deal with suspected cross-contamination and a sequencing artifact, a later analysis dropped hundreds of nucleotide sequences that were highly shared and had low generation probability. A later analysis calculated a clonal expansion index for each public chain from normalized within-repertoire ranks of inferred template counts. In a later analysis, generation probabilities were computed using a VDJ recombination model fitted to out-of-frame rearrangements, and the results were checked against IGoR. Hypergeometric tests were used in a later analysis to score TCR-TCR, TCR-HLA and TCR-CMV co-occurrence, with a repertoire-size bias correction applied to the TCR pairs. To estimate false discovery rates, a later analysis permuted the HLA or CMV assignments 20 times. A later analysis grouped co-occurring TCRs with DBSCAN, adding TCRdist sequence similarity when clustering within HLA-allele-positive subsets. Repertoires with fewer than 30,000 or more than 120,000 public chains, plus five repertoires with anomalous nucleotide sharing, were excluded from co-occurrence clustering. This is the immuneACCESS table as TCRdb keeps it, with only in-frame sequences that have V and J called. A part of the clones is gone; compared with another copy, unresolved V genes explain less than half, and the rest is unexplained. V and J calls and clone size are copied from that table; D and trimming were computed from the DNA. This sample lists 95,000 to 150,000 clones; roughly four fifths were detected once. Of the sample, roughly 6% is held by the ten largest clones.

As concerns this clone: Its antigen has not been determined. No quality values exist for individual bases; no much larger clone is one base distant.

The chain is made from TRBV28 and TRBJ2-7; no D gene call is confident. The clonotype was recovered from a woman aged 40 to 49 in good health and CMV-seronegative. The sequencing sample was made of PBMCs. The DNA reads TGTGCCAGCACCTCGTACGAGCAGTACTTC. Its product reads: CASTSYEQYF.